One sample yielded the 30 T cell receptor beta chains listed below, sequenced in a study of T cell repertoires in cytomegalovirus infection (dated by TCRdb to the late 2010s). For sequencing, an Illumina HiSeq 1500 was employed. The public sequencing data were trimmed at Q25 with fastp and processed into clonotypes with MiXCR by TCRdb, which kept only in-frame beta chains. Rows are unified per CDR3 protein, each entry keeping the most common DNA and genes. Within this sample are roughly 230,000 distinct CDR3 sequences, with approximately 22% of them counted one time only. Together, the top ten hold about 20% of the sample. Sequencing was carried out using CD8+ T cells from PBMCs. The receptors come from a human donor in good health (CMV status not recorded). Some clones in this sample may be carry-over from other donors' samples.

V is TRBV7-9 and J is TRBJ1-2; the match to TRBD1 covers 10 bases. V dropped 7 bases and J dropped 8; count of bases not matched to a gene: 10. CDR3 length: 14 residues. Looked up from germline, CDR1 is SEHNR and CDR2 is FQNEAQ (reference sequence). As DNA, the CDR3 is TGTGCCAGCACCCTAGGGACAGGGGCGCAGGGCTACACCTTC. Protein product: CASTLGTGAQGYTF.

J is TRBJ2-1 and V is TRBV2, with D possibly matching TRBD2 (6 bases). With 3 bases removed from V and 5 bases from J, the gap between germline ends came to 14 bases. Germline values: CDR1 SNHLY, CDR2 FYNNEI. The length of the CDR3 is 15 residues. CDR3 protein: CASSDFAGSDNEQFF. Here the CDR3 DNA reads TGTGCCAGCAGTGATTTTGCGGGGTCGGACAATGAGCAGTTCTTC.

The sample holds many counts of this clonotype. The rearrangement joins TRBV7-8 to TRBJ1-5; D ambiguous. The CDR3 consists of 16 residues. Deletions cut 5 bases from V and 0 bases from J, with 14 bases between. The germline CDR1 and CDR2 sequences are SGHVS and FQNEAQ. The CDR3 loop reads CASSLTGRYSNQPQHF. CDR3 bases: TGTGCCAGCAGCCTCACCGGACGCTATAGCAATCAGCCCCAGCATTTT.

The table lists this clonotype with many counts. CDR3 in amino acids: CASKVAGGDTYEQYF. As DNA, the CDR3 is TGTGCCAGCAAAGTAGCGGGGGGCGACACCTACGAGCAGTACTTC. This chain links TRBV6-1 with TRBJ2-7, with 10 bases fitting TRBD2. Germline lookup yields CDR1 MNHNS and CDR2 SASEGT. The CDR3 extends over 15 amino acids. The V segment lost 7 bases and the J segment 2 bases; nucleotides outside the gene matches: 8.

This clonotype was seen repeatedly, ten times or more. This rearrangement joins TRBV12-3 or TRBV12-4 to TRBJ1-1; D unclear. The V end lost 7 bases, the J end lost 5 bases, and 20 bases lay between the germline ends. This CDR3 is 15 amino acids long. DNA for the CDR3: TGTGCCAGCACCTACGGCCCCACCAGTATTACTGAAGCTTTCTTT. Translated: CASTYGPTSITEAFF.

The chain carries TRBV2 and TRBJ2-7, with D possibly matching TRBD1 (5 bases). Germline CDR1 SNHLY, CDR2 FYNNEI. The CDR3 runs 14 residues. V was trimmed by 2 bases and J by 1 base, leaving 9 bases between them. The DNA of the CDR3 is TGTGCCAGCAGTGAATGGCAGGGTTCCTACGAGCAGTACTTC. Its protein product is CASSEWQGSYEQYF. Using reference TRBV2 and TRBJ2-7 for the parts outside the CDR3, the full variable domain is EPEVTQTPSHQVTQMGQEVILRCVPISNHLYFYWYRQILGQKVEFLVSFYNNEISEKSEIFDDQFSVERPDGSNFTLKIRSTKLEDSAMYFCASSEWQGSYEQYFGPGTRLTVT.

This clonotype was counted at least ten times. CDR3 DNA sequence: TGTGCCAGCAGCTTAACGGGGGCGGAGCAAGAGACCCAGTACTTC. This translates into CASSLTGAEQETQYF. The chain combines TRBV7-2 with TRBJ2-5; D may be TRBD1 or TRBD2 (6 bases each). V was cut by 2 bases and J by 2 bases, with 12 bases left in between. Germline loops: CDR1 SGHTA, CDR2 FQGNSA. The CDR3 has 15 residues.

This chain uses TRBV29-1 with TRBJ2-2; TRBD1 agrees at 7 bases. Looked up from germline, CDR1 is SQVTM and CDR2 is ANQGSEA. Germline trimming cut 5 bases from V and 1 base from J; bases unmatched to any gene: 1. The CDR3 spans 13 residues. DNA of the CDR3: TGCAGCGTTCGGACAGGGAACACCGGGGAGCTGTTTTTT. Residues: CSVRTGNTGELFF.

The rearrangement uses TRBV4-1 and TRBJ2-7; TRBD1 is a possible D gene (6 bases). Germline V gene data show CDR1 as MGHRA and CDR2 as YSYEKL. The CDR3 is made up of 16 amino acids. V lost 4 bases, J lost 0 bases, and 16 bases lay in between. CDR3 in amino acids: CASSPIPPGASYEQYF. The CDR3 DNA reads as TGCGCCAGCAGCCCTATACCCCCAGGGGCCTCCTACGAGCAGTACTTC.

This chain joins TRBV20-1 and TRBJ2-2, with D possibly being TRBD1 (6 bases). Germline lookup yields CDR1 DFQATT and CDR2 SNEGSKA (reference sequence). This CDR3 has 15 residues. Trimming removed 5 bases at V and 2 bases at J, with 15 bases between. The CDR3 region has the DNA TGCAGTGCTTACAGGGATGGGTCAAACACCGGGGAGCTGTTTTTT. Its translation is CSAYRDGSNTGELFF.

This clonotype appeared a few times. The gene calls are TRBV20-1 and TRBJ2-3; 11 bases align to TRBD2. With V trimmed by 4 bases and J by 2 bases, 5 bases remained unmatched. CDR1 and CDR2 (germline): DFQATT, SNEGSKA (reference sequence). There are 15 residues in the CDR3. The CDR3 region is CSAKGLAVDTDTQYF. In DNA form, the CDR3 reads TGCAGTGCTAAGGGACTAGCGGTGGACACAGATACGCAGTATTTT.

This clonotype appeared many times. V and J are TRBV11-2 and TRBJ2-7; 9 positions match TRBD2. CDR1 and CDR2 (germline): SGHAT, FQNNGV. After removal of 1 base from V and 3 bases from J, the junction contained 13 bases not matched to a gene. The CDR3 is made up of 18 amino acids. The CDR3 spells CASSLGRGGSGGIYEQYF. The CDR3 nucleotides read TGTGCCAGCAGCTTAGGCAGGGGGGGTAGCGGGGGTATCTACGAGCAGTACTTC. Variable domain in full (rest from reference TRBV11-2 and TRBJ2-7): EAGVAQSPRYKIIEKRQSVAFWCNPISGHATLYWYQQILGQGPKLLIQFQNNGVVDDSQLPKDRFSAERLKGVDSTLKIQPAKLEDSAVYLCASSLGRGGSGGIYEQYFGPGTRLTVT.

This clonotype has just a few counts. The J gene is TRBJ2-5, the V gene TRBV14; D remains unclear. Between the trimmed V and J ends, which lost 1 base and 0 bases, there was a span of 12 bases. This CDR3 is built from 16 residues. Per the germline V gene, CDR1 is SGHDN and CDR2 is FVKESK. The CDR3 DNA is TGTGCCAGCAGCCAAGGTGTCAGACCGTACCAAGAGACCCAGTACTTC. Its protein product is CASSQGVRPYQETQYF.

This clonotype appeared many times. J is TRBJ2-7 and V is TRBV28; D is uncertain. CDR3 length: 14 residues. Germline-derived CDR1 and CDR2 are MDHEN and SYDVKM. V was pared by 5 bases and J by 4 bases, with 15 bases between. This chain's CDR3 is CASSPGPHGYEQYF. The CDR3 DNA is TGTGCCAGCAGTCCCGGACCCCATGGGTACGAGCAGTACTTC.

This clonotype was detected only a few times. The chain has TRBV12-3 or TRBV12-4 and TRBJ2-2; unclear D gene. Trimming took off 3 bases at V and 3 bases at J, with 8 bases between the two ends. The CDR3 has 14 amino acids. The CDR3 here is CASSFQHYTGELFF. The DNA for the CDR3 is TGTGCCAGCAGTTTTCAACACTACACCGGGGAGCTGTTTTTT.

The CDR3 protein is CASSIDGLAGSYEQYF. CDR3 nucleotide sequence: TGTGCCAGTAGTATAGATGGGCTAGCGGGTTCCTACGAGCAGTACTTC. The chain links TRBV19 to TRBJ2-7, with 8 bases lining up with TRBD2. V was clipped by 0 bases and J by 1 base; unmatched bases: 5. The CDR3 is 16 residues long. The germline gives CDR1 LNHDA, CDR2 SQIVND (reference sequence).

This clonotype was counted ten times or more. This rearrangement joins TRBV7-9 to TRBJ2-2; 7 bases fit TRBD2. In germline, CDR1 is SEHNR, CDR2 FQNEAQ (reference sequence). This CDR3 is 16 amino acids long. The J segment lost 1 base and the V segment lost 5 bases, leaving 7 bases of the junction unmatched. The CDR3 loop reads CASSPLERGNTGELFF. In DNA form, the CDR3 reads TGTGCCAGCAGCCCCCTAGAGCGGGGGAACACCGGGGAGCTGTTTTTT.

The V call is TRBV4-3, the J call TRBJ1-2, with 8 positions matching TRBD1. The CDR3 covers 13 residues. In germline, CDR1 is LGHNA, CDR2 YSLEER. With V trimmed by 6 bases and J by 6 bases, 6 bases remained unmatched. The CDR3 spells CASSPGQDDGYTF. In nucleotides, the CDR3 is TGCGCCAGCAGTCCGGGACAGGATGATGGCTACACCTTC.

V is TRBV7-2 and J is TRBJ1-1; maybe TRBD1 (6 bases). The CDR3 covers 12 residues. Germline CDR1 and CDR2: SGHTA and FQGNSA. The germline V and J ends were trimmed by 3 bases and 7 bases, with 9 bases remaining between them. CDR3 DNA sequence: TGTGCCAGCAGCTTGACAGGTTATGAAGCTTTCTTT. Protein: CASSLTGYEAFF.

This clonotype was observed a few times. The chain is built from TRBV28 and TRBJ2-7; 7 bases map to TRBD2. The CDR3 is 16 amino acids. Per the germline V gene, CDR1 is MDHEN and CDR2 is SYDVKM. Trimming at V came to 4 bases and at J to 5 bases, leaving 14 bases not matched to a gene. The CDR3 region is CASSSLGGVRRDEQYF. The DNA of the CDR3 is TGTGCCAGCAGTTCACTGGGAGGGGTCCGTCGGGACGAGCAGTACTTC.

J is TRBJ1-4 and V is TRBV20-1; D unresolved. The CDR3 consists of 11 residues. The V end was cut by 2 bases, the J end by 8 bases, with 6 bases between. CDR1 DFQATT and CDR2 SNEGSKA come from the germline V gene (reference sequence). Here the CDR3 DNA reads TGCAGTGCTAGATCAGAAGAAAAACTGTTTTTT. Protein: CSARSEEKLFF.

The chain carries TRBV12-3 or TRBV12-4 and TRBJ2-1; D is perhaps TRBD1 (7 bases). This CDR3 is 16 amino acids long. The ends were cut back, 8 bases at V and 0 bases at J, with 17 bases in the middle. This CDR3 reads CASFSWRDSSYNEQFF. CDR3 sequence (DNA): TGTGCCAGCTTCTCCTGGAGGGACAGCTCCTACAATGAGCAGTTCTTC.

This clonotype was seen ten or more times. This chain links TRBV7-9 with TRBJ2-1, with a tentative D call TRBD1 (6 bases). The length of the CDR3 is 17 residues. Per the germline V gene, CDR1 is SEHNR and CDR2 is FQNEAQ (reference sequence). V was clipped by 2 bases and J by 8 bases, with 22 bases between them. The CDR3 DNA sequence: TGTGCCAGCAGCTTAAGTGGGGCCGTTCAGGGGAGTGATGAGCAGTTCTTC. As protein: CASSLSGAVQGSDEQFF.

In this sample, this clonotype turned up many times. V gene TRBV7-8 combines with J gene TRBJ2-5; D gene uncertain. Germline V gives CDR1 SGHVS, CDR2 FQNEAQ. V was clipped by 4 bases and J by 5 bases, with 11 bases between them. CDR3 size: 13 residues. The CDR3 sequence: CASSSTSWETQYF. In DNA form, the CDR3 reads TGTGCCAGCAGCTCGACAAGTTGGGAGACCCAGTACTTC.

The chain couples TRBV7-9 to TRBJ2-7; D gene ambiguous. Germline assignment: CDR1 SEHNR and CDR2 FQNEAQ (reference sequence). Trimming shortened V by 2 bases and J by 0 bases, and 14 bases separated the two germline ends. The CDR3 consists of 16 residues. The CDR3 here is CASSLRPILSSYEQYF. DNA of the CDR3: TGTGCCAGCAGCTTAAGACCTATTCTTAGCTCCTACGAGCAGTACTTC.

The sample holds a few counts of this clonotype. This chain connects TRBV28 to TRBJ1-5; D unclear. This CDR3 spans 13 amino acids. The V gene lost 5 bases and the J gene lost 4 bases, with 9 bases spanning the gap. Germline V gene sequence: CDR1 MDHEN, CDR2 SYDVKM. In nucleotides, the CDR3 is TGTGCCAGCAGTCCCCCGTGGAATCAGCCCCAGCATTTT. Its translation is CASSPPWNQPQHF.

This chain links TRBV29-1 with TRBJ1-4; 8 nucleotides match TRBD1. V dropped 7 bases and J dropped 6; count of bases not matched to a gene: 7. The CDR3 is 13 amino acids. In germline, CDR1 is SQVTM, CDR2 ANQGSEA. In DNA, the CDR3 is TGCAGCGGGAAGGACAGGGTAGATGAAAAACTGTTTTTT. Amino acids: CSGKDRVDEKLFF.

This chain uses TRBV6-5 with TRBJ2-1; 8 bases agree with TRBD2. The germline CDR1 and CDR2 sequences are MNHEY and SVGAGI. This CDR3 contains 15 residues. The V gene end was trimmed by 5 bases and the J gene end by 4 bases; junction bases not matched to a gene: 7. The CDR3 reads CASSGPGTRYNEQFF. The DNA of the CDR3 is TGTGCCAGCAGTGGACCGGGGACTAGATACAATGAGCAGTTCTTC.

The rearrangement uses TRBV2 and TRBJ2-7, with D tentatively TRBD1 (6 bases). This CDR3 is 15 amino acids long. Deletions cut 3 bases from V and 2 bases from J, with 14 bases between. Germline V gene lookup returns CDR1 SNHLY and CDR2 FYNNEI. The CDR3 bases are TGTGCCAGCAGTGACTGGCGAAACAGGGCCTACGAGCAGTACTTC. It specifies CASSDWRNRAYEQYF.

In its sample, this clonotype was seen many times. This chain links TRBV7-6 with TRBJ1-5; D is unresolved. The CDR3 spans 15 residues. Deletions cut 5 bases from V and 4 bases from J, with 15 bases between. Germline V gene lookup returns CDR1 SGHVS and CDR2 FNYEAQ. The CDR3 is CASSRGLASNQPQHF. The CDR3 DNA follows: TGTGCCAGCAGCCGCGGGTTGGCCAGTAATCAGCCCCAGCATTTT.